This T cell receptor beta chain appears in the sequencing data of a study of CD8+ T cells in alopecia areata. Study context: The study gave treated patients oral tofacitinib at 5 to 10 mg twice daily.

Treatment denoted: oral pan-JAK inhibitor, 5-10 mg twice daily. Sorting from PBMCs produced CD4+ and CD8+ T cells. Reverse transcribed after extraction, RNA yielded cDNA as the sequencing template. Profiling relied on immunoSEQ multiplex PCR, and the TCRdb table lists in-frame clones only, not all of them. The sample lists approximately 180,000 clones; less than 70% were seen once. In the case of this clone: The antigen is not known.

This CDR3 is built from 15 residues. Looked up from germline, CDR1 is MNHNY and CDR2 is SVGAGI (reference sequence). The V end lost 3 bases, the J end lost 2 bases, and 14 bases lay between the germline ends. Whole-study results and caveats: The link between baseline CD8+ expansion and response remains uncertain with one nonresponder. Against the mouse data, patients shared TCRs less clearly, possibly for HLA reasons.

The chain is built from TRBV6-6 and TRBJ2-7; a weak D match, TRBD1 (6 bases). The TCR comes from a human donor with alopecia areata. The source material was CD8+ T cells sorted from blood, sampled at week 24, from a patient treated with tofacitinib. In DNA, the CDR3 is TGTGCCAGCAGTTATATGACAGGAGAGGCCTACGAGCAGTACTTC. This sequence encodes CASSYMTGEAYEQYF.